The 31 T cell receptor beta chains reported below all come from one sample, sequenced in a study of cytomegalovirus exposure and HLA in healthy donors (dated by TCRdb to the late 2010s). Library preparation used the immunoSEQ multiplex PCR assay. In its TCRdb copy, this immuneACCESS table keeps in-frame sequences only and misses some clones. Where compared with another copy, unresolved V genes explain less than half of these, and the others have no known cause. For this sample the table gives 150,000 to 200,000 clones, of which around 85% were detected only once. The top ten clones comprise about 16% of the sample. The sample was PBMCs. The receptors shown here come from a man aged 18 to 35 in good health and CMV-seropositive.

The chain joins TRBV19 to TRBJ2-7; TRBD1 is a possible D gene (6 bases). Germline assignment: CDR1 LNHDA and CDR2 SQIVND (reference sequence). Trimming stripped 5 bases from V and 5 bases from J, with 16 bases between. The CDR3 has 14 residues. CDR3 coding DNA: TGTGCCAGTAGTCGACAGGTGATTCGCGACGAGCAGTACTTC. It specifies CASSRQVIRDEQYF. The variable domain in full, completed from reference TRBV19 and TRBJ2-7, reads DGGITQSPKYLFRKEGQNVTLSCEQNLNHDAMYWYRQDPGQGLRLIYYSQIVNDFQKGDIAEGYSVSREKKESFPLTVTSAQKNPTAFYLCASSRQVIRDEQYFGPGTRLTVT.

The chain recombines TRBV28 with TRBJ1-3; weak D call: TRBD1 (5 bases). Germline V gene data show CDR1 as MDHEN and CDR2 as SYDVKM. This CDR3 spans 17 amino acids. Trimming took off 6 bases at V and 1 base at J, with 19 bases between the two ends. The CDR3 nucleotides read TGTGCCAGCAGCCTAAGGCAGGGAAGTGGATCTGGAAACACCATATATTTT. Its protein is CASSLRQGSGSGNTIYF.

This chain joins TRBV6-1 and TRBJ2-7; a possible D gene is TRBD1 (6 bases). Germline V gene sequence: CDR1 MNHNS, CDR2 SASEGT. The CDR3 covers 13 residues. Trimming left V 7 bases short and J 4 bases short, with 14 bases between. CDR3 sequence reads: CASNDRWTYEQYF. CDR3 sequence (DNA): TGTGCCAGCAACGACAGGTGGACGTACGAGCAGTACTTC.

This rearrangement joins TRBV11-2 to TRBJ2-3; 11 nucleotides agree with TRBD2. The CDR3 has 19 amino acids. CDR1 and CDR2 from the germline V gene are SGHAT and FQNNGV. V trimming: 7 bases; J trimming: 0 bases; junction bases outside the gene matches: 15. The CDR3 loop reads CASIRASGGLNPSTDTQYF. The CDR3 DNA follows: TGTGCCAGCATTCGGGCTAGCGGGGGGCTCAATCCTAGCACAGATACGCAGTATTTT.

The CDR3 loop reads CASSAQVPGQGPLANYGYTF. CDR3 DNA: TGTGCCAGCAGCGCCCAGGTTCCGGGACAGGGGCCGTTAGCTAACTATGGCTACACCTTC. This chain joins TRBV9 and TRBJ1-2; 10 bases map to TRBD1. Looked up from germline, CDR1 is SGDLS and CDR2 is YYNGEE. The CDR3 loop spans 20 amino acids. The V and J ends lost 3 bases and 0 bases, in that order; junction bases with no gene match: 17.

The CDR3 bases are TGTGCCAGCAGCTTGGTGTCCGGACAGCCCGGGCGAGATACGCAGTATTTT. Protein sequence: CASSLVSGQPGRDTQYF. The rearrangement joins TRBV5-4 to TRBJ2-3; tentative D call: TRBD1 (6 bases). This CDR3 comprises 17 residues. The V and J ends lost 0 bases and 5 bases respectively, with 19 bases between them. CDR1 SGHNT and CDR2 YYREEE come from the germline V gene (reference sequence).

V usage is TRBV27 and J usage is TRBJ2-5; weak D call: TRBD1 (5 bases). The germline V gene has CDR1 MNHEY and CDR2 SMNVEV (reference sequence). The CDR3 covers 16 residues. Trimming took 0 bases from V and 5 from J, leaving 16 bases between them. CDR3 in DNA: TGTGCCAGCAGTTTATCAGGGGCAGGGTTCGGGGAGACCCAGTACTTC. This codes for CASSLSGAGFGETQYF.

The chain uses TRBV6-5 and TRBJ2-7; D is ambiguous. Germline-derived CDR1 and CDR2 are MNHEY and SVGAGI. CDR3 length: 14 residues. Trimming cost V 6 bases and J 0 bases, with 12 bases left between them. The CDR3 loop is CASSPVESSYEQYF. Here the CDR3 DNA reads TGTGCCAGCAGCCCCGTTGAGTCCTCCTACGAGCAGTACTTC.

The chain links TRBV2 to TRBJ1-1; the match to TRBD1 covers 11 bases. V was clipped by 5 bases and J by 0 bases; unmatched bases: 2. CDR3 size: 15 residues. Germline V lookup: CDR1 SNHLY, CDR2 FYNNEI. CDR3 DNA: TGTGCCAGCAGTCGGACAGGGGGCCTGAACACTGAAGCTTTCTTT. Translating gives CASSRTGGLNTEAFF. The whole variable domain, remainder taken from reference TRBV2 and TRBJ1-1, is EPEVTQTPSHQVTQMGQEVILRCVPISNHLYFYWYRQILGQKVEFLVSFYNNEISEKSEIFDDQFSVERPDGSNFTLKIRSTKLEDSAMYFCASSRTGGLNTEAFFGQGTRLTVV.

A few counts support this clone. The genes are TRBV30 and TRBJ1-5; TRBD1 might be the D (6 bases). The CDR3 totals 15 residues. The V end lost 0 bases, the J end lost 0 bases, and 9 bases lay between the germline ends. Germline lookup yields CDR1 GTSNPN and CDR2 SVGIG (reference sequence). The CDR3: CAWSVQGDSNQPQHF. The CDR3 region has the DNA TGTGCCTGGAGTGTACAGGGTGATAGCAATCAGCCCCAGCATTTT. The full variable domain, with the rest looked up from reference TRBV30 and TRBJ1-5, is SQTIHQWPATLVQPVGSPLSLECTVEGTSNPNLYWYRQAAGRGLQLLFYSVGIGQISSEVPQNLSASRPQDRQFILSSKKLLLSDSGFYLCAWSVQGDSNQPQHFGDGTRLSIL.

This rearrangement joins TRBV10-2 to TRBJ2-7; 11 nucleotides match TRBD2. This CDR3 has 15 residues. CDR1 and CDR2 (germline): WSHSY, SAAADI. J was trimmed by 5 bases and V by 3 bases; bases with no gene match: 6. CDR3 in DNA: TGCGCCAGCAGTGACTTACTAGCGGGAGTTCACGAGCAGTACTTC. It yields the protein CASSDLLAGVHEQYF.

The V call is TRBV10-3, the J call TRBJ2-1, with D possibly being TRBD2 (6 bases). The CDR3 is 14 amino acids. The V gene lost 4 bases and the J gene lost 1 base, with 8 bases spanning the gap. Germline lookup yields CDR1 ENHRY and CDR2 SYGVKD. In nucleotides, the CDR3 is TGTGCCATCAGTGGGAGGGTTTCCTACAATGAGCAGTTCTTC. This translates into CAISGRVSYNEQFF.

The chain combines TRBV13 with TRBJ2-7; maybe TRBD2 (6 bases). The CDR3 has 15 residues. Trimming shortened V by 5 bases and J by 2 bases, and 16 bases separated the two germline ends. CDR1 is PRHDT, CDR2 FYEKMQ, per germline (reference sequence). The CDR3 protein is CASSPARLGAYEQYF. The CDR3 region has the DNA TGTGCCAGCAGCCCAGCTCGACTAGGAGCCTACGAGCAGTACTTC.

The V gene is TRBV28, the J gene TRBJ2-1; 8 bases map to TRBD2. Germline CDR1 is MDHEN and CDR2 is SYDVKM. This CDR3 has 12 residues. After removal of 4 bases from V and 12 bases from J, the junction contained 5 bases not matched to a gene. The CDR3 nucleotides are TGTGCCAGCAGTTCCGAGCGGGAGTGGCAGTTCTTC. Its translation: CASSSEREWQFF.

The chain joins TRBV7-2 to TRBJ1-4, with D possibly TRBD1 on 6 matching bases. The CDR3 is 18 residues long. CDR1 and CDR2 from the germline V gene are SGHTA and FQGNSA. Deletions cut 5 bases from V and 0 bases from J, with 19 bases between. Here the CDR3 reads CASSRSGGYRATNEKLFF. DNA for the CDR3: TGTGCCAGCAGCCGATCCGGAGGTTACAGGGCAACTAATGAAAAACTGTTTTTT. The full variable domain, with the rest looked up from reference TRBV7-2 and TRBJ1-4, is GAGVSQSPSNKVTEKGKDVELRCDPISGHTALYWYRQSLGQGLEFLIYFQGNSAPDKSGLPSDRFSAERTGGSVSTLTIQRTQQEDSAVYLCASSRSGGYRATNEKLFFGSGTQLSVL.

This clone was seen a single time. DNA of the CDR3: TGTGCCAGCAGCGCGGGGACAGGGGACCGAGAGCAGTACTTC. Its translation is CASSAGTGDREQYF. The chain links TRBV9 to TRBJ2-7; the match to TRBD1 covers 10 bases. This CDR3 region has 14 residues. Looked up from germline, CDR1 is SGDLS and CDR2 is YYNGEE. The V gene end was trimmed by 3 bases and the J gene end by 7 bases; junction bases not matched to a gene: 7.

The chain uses TRBV29-1 and TRBJ1-2, with D hard to call. This CDR3 comprises 11 residues. Trimming stripped 2 bases from V and 8 bases from J, with 9 bases between. Per the germline V gene, CDR1 is SQVTM and CDR2 is ANQGSEA. The DNA of the CDR3 is TGCAGCGTTGAACAGGAGCGGGGCTACACCTTC. This codes for CSVEQERGYTF.

Concerning this clone: This sample includes further DNA sequences coding for the same CDR3. The gene calls are TRBV9 and TRBJ1-1, with a tentative D call TRBD1 (5 bases). The germline V gene has CDR1 SGDLS and CDR2 YYNGEE. The CDR3 spans 13 residues. V lost 1 base and J lost 5, with 9 bases in between. The CDR3 bases are TGTGCCAGCAGCGTAACCGGGGGGACTGAAGCTTTCTTT. Protein sequence: CASSVTGGTEAFF. The full variable domain, its missing parts supplied by reference TRBV9 and TRBJ1-1, is DSGVTQTPKHLITATGQRVTLRCSPRSGDLSVYWYQQSLDQGLQFLIQYYNGEERAKGNILERFSAQQFPDLHSELNLSSLELGDSALYFCASSVTGGTEAFFGQGTRLTVV.

This clone occurred a few times. The chain has TRBV10-1 and TRBJ2-3; 12 bases map to TRBD1. The V and J ends lost 6 bases and 8 bases, in that order; junction bases with no gene match: 9. Germline V gene sequence: CDR1 WNHNN, CDR2 SYGVQD (reference sequence). This CDR3 has 15 amino acids. CDR3 in amino acids: CASSEGTGGKGTQYF. The CDR3 DNA reads TGCGCCAGCAGCGAAGGGACAGGGGGCAAGGGTACGCAGTATTTT.

The rearrangement joins TRBV29-1 to TRBJ2-3; D is possibly TRBD1 (6 bases). The CDR3 is 15 amino acids. Germline V gene lookup returns CDR1 SQVTM and CDR2 ANQGSEA. Trimming cost V 6 bases and J 0 bases, with 16 bases left between them. Here the CDR3 DNA reads TGCAGCGTGAAAACCACGGGACACAGCACAGATACGCAGTATTTT. Protein sequence: CSVKTTGHSTDTQYF.

As concerns this clone: An end of the junction differs from the germline gene, which may be a read error. At the DNA level, this CDR3 is encoded by other sequences in the same sample as well. The chain uses TRBV30 and TRBJ2-5, with 8 bases matching TRBD2. The CDR3 is 14 residues long. Per germline, CDR1 GTSNPN and CDR2 SVGIG (reference sequence). CDR3 nucleotide sequence: TGTGCCTGGAGGAACAGCGGGAGTGGGGAGACTCAGTACTTC. Translation gives CAWRNSGSGETQYF.

The V and J genes are TRBV5-6 and TRBJ1-1; D remains ambiguous. Trimming removed 0 bases from V and 6 bases from J, with 15 bases in between. This CDR3 comprises 15 residues. In germline, CDR1 is SGHDT, CDR2 YYEEEE. As DNA, the CDR3 is TGTGCCAGCAGCTTGGGCTTTAACCAGATCTCTGAAGCTTTCTTT. It yields the protein CASSLGFNQISEAFF.

V and J are TRBV28 and TRBJ1-2; D is unclear. Germline V CDR1 and CDR2: MDHEN, SYDVKM. Trimming pared 3 bases from V and 4 bases from J, leaving 3 bases between. The CDR3 spans 11 residues. Here the CDR3 reads CASSLAYGYTF. The CDR3 coding sequence is TGTGCCAGCAGTTTGGCCTATGGCTACACCTTC.

This chain links TRBV11-2 with TRBJ1-2, with D hard to call. From germline, CDR1 is SGHAT and CDR2 FQNNGV. The V end lost 1 base, the J end lost 4 bases, and 7 bases lay between the germline ends. This CDR3 spans 13 amino acids. The CDR3 spells CASSLGQSYGYTF. CDR3 DNA sequence: TGTGCCAGCAGCTTAGGGCAATCCTATGGCTACACCTTC.

The chain employs TRBV5-6 and TRBJ2-7; 8 nucleotides match TRBD2. CDR1 and CDR2 from the germline V gene are SGHDT and YYEEEE. The CDR3 loop spans 14 amino acids. V shed 4 bases and J 6 bases; nucleotides not matched to a gene: 9. This chain's CDR3 is CASSQAVAGREQYF. In nucleotides, the CDR3 is TGTGCCAGCAGCCAGGCGGTAGCGGGACGCGAGCAGTACTTC.

The rearrangement uses TRBV11-2 and TRBJ1-2; 9 positions agree with TRBD1. The CDR3 totals 15 residues. With 6 bases clipped from V and 3 bases from J, the junction kept 8 bases outside the gene matches. CDR1 and CDR2 from the germline V gene are SGHAT and FQNNGV. CDR3 protein: CASSSVRDRDYGYTF. CDR3 sequence (DNA): TGTGCCAGCAGTTCAGTCCGGGACAGGGACTATGGCTACACCTTC.

The table lists this clone with a few counts. V gene TRBV10-2 combines with J gene TRBJ2-7, with 8 bases lining up with TRBD1. Trimming cost V 0 bases and J 1 base; bases outside gene matches: 8. From germline, CDR1 is WSHSY and CDR2 SAAADI. CDR3 length equals 17 residues. CDR3 in DNA: TGCGCCAGCAGTGAGTCGTTGCGACAGGGGAAATCCTACGAGCAGTACTTC. Its protein is CASSESLRQGKSYEQYF.

The chain couples TRBV27 to TRBJ1-2; a weak D match, TRBD1 (6 bases). Germline values: CDR1 MNHEY, CDR2 SMNVEV (reference sequence). Trimming shortened V by 5 bases and J by 9 bases, and 19 bases separated the two germline ends. The CDR3 sequence is 14 residues long. This CDR3 reads CASSSANMQGSYTF. The CDR3 bases are TGTGCCAGCAGTAGTGCTAATATGCAGGGGAGCTACACCTTC.

The chain joins TRBV2 to TRBJ2-2; TRBD2 matches at 12 bases. Germline CDR1 is SNHLY and CDR2 is FYNNEI. Losses at the gene ends were 3 bases for V and 6 bases for J; bases not matched to a gene: 5. CDR3 length: 16 residues. This CDR3 is CASSDGLAGSPGELFF. The CDR3 region has the DNA TGTGCCAGCAGTGATGGACTAGCGGGGTCTCCCGGGGAGCTGTTTTTT. Full variable domain (rest looked up from reference TRBV2 and TRBJ2-2): EPEVTQTPSHQVTQMGQEVILRCVPISNHLYFYWYRQILGQKVEFLVSFYNNEISEKSEIFDDQFSVERPDGSNFTLKIRSTKLEDSAMYFCASSDGLAGSPGELFFGEGSRLTVL.

The V call is TRBV11-2, the J call TRBJ1-1, with no clear D. This CDR3 has 15 amino acids. V lost 1 base and J 3 bases, leaving 12 bases between the germline ends. CDR1 is SGHAT, CDR2 FQNNGV, per germline. For the CDR3, the DNA is TGTGCCAGCAGCTTAGCTCCCTCTCCAGACACTGAAGCTTTCTTT. Protein product: CASSLAPSPDTEAFF.

This chain uses TRBV5-6 with TRBJ1-2, with D maybe TRBD1 (6 bases). CDR1 SGHDT and CDR2 YYEEEE come from the germline V gene. V was pared by 4 bases and J by 0 bases, with 13 bases between. The length of the CDR3 is 15 residues. DNA for the CDR3: TGTGCCAGCAGCCGGGGGGACACGCCTAACTATGGCTACACCTTC. Translation: CASSRGDTPNYGYTF.